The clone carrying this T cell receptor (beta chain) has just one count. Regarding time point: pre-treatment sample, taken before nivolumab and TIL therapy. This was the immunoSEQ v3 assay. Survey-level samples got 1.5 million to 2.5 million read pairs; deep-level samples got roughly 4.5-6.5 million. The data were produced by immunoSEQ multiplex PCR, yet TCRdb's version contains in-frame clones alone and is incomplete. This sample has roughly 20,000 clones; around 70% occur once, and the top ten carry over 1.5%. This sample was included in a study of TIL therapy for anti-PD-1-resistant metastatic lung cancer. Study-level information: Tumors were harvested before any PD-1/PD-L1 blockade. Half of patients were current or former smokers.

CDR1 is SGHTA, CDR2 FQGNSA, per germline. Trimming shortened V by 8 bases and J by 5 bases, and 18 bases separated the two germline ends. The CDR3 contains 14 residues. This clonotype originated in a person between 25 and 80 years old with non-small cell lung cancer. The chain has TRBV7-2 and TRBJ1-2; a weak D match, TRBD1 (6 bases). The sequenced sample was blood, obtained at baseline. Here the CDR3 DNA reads TGTGCCAGCTCCCCGGGGGGCGTGCAGTATGGCTACACCTTC. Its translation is CASSPGGVQYGYTF.